Shown below are 8 T cell receptor beta chains from a single sample sequenced in a study of blood T cell repertoires in COVID-19. Sequencing was performed with immunoSEQ multiplex PCR; in TCRdb, only in-frame clones are kept and a portion is missing. The repertoire consists of about 89,000 clones, with 65% to 85% occurring once and the leading ten covering 6.3%. The sample consisted of peripheral blood. These receptors all stem from a man between 65 and 85 years old with COVID-19, enrolled during active disease.

V gene TRBV6-1 combines with J gene TRBJ1-1; no clear D gene. The length of the CDR3 is 13 residues. V dropped 1 base and J dropped 9 bases, with 12 bases sitting between them. Germline V lookup: CDR1 MNHNS, CDR2 SASEGT. The CDR3 bases are TGTGCCAGCAGTGAAGGGCCAGTTCCCCAAGCTTTCTTT. It encodes CASSEGPVPQAFF.

This chain links TRBV5-5 with TRBJ2-5, with 9 bases that match TRBD2. Germline CDR1 SGHKS, CDR2 YYEKEE (reference sequence). V dropped 0 bases and J dropped 4; count of bases not matched to a gene: 7. The CDR3 is 16 amino acids. DNA of the CDR3: TGTGCCAGCAGCTTGGACTGGCGGGGGGGCGGAGAGACCCAGTACTTC. It codes for CASSLDWRGGGETQYF. Full variable domain (remainder filled in from reference TRBV5-5 and TRBJ2-5): DAGVTQSPTHLIKTRGQQVTLRCSPISGHKSVSWYQQVLGQGPQFIFQYYEKEERGRGNFPDRFSARQFPNYSSELNVNALLLGDSALYLCASSLDWRGGGETQYFGPGTRLLVL.

By share of the sample, this clone is medium-sized (0.01 to 0.1%). The rearrangement uses TRBV27 and TRBJ2-7; 10 nucleotides line up with TRBD1. CDR1 MNHEY and CDR2 SMNVEV come from the germline V gene (reference sequence). This CDR3 has 16 amino acids. J gave up 3 bases and V 2 bases, and 7 bases lay outside the gene matches. This CDR3 is CASSLHGQGVGYEQYF. CDR3 bases: TGTGCCAGCAGTTTACACGGACAGGGGGTTGGCTACGAGCAGTACTTC.

In its sample, this clone was seen once. The chain uses TRBV5-8 and TRBJ1-2; D unclear. This CDR3 is built from 14 residues. The germline gives CDR1 SGHTS, CDR2 YDEGEE. V was shortened by 4 bases and J by 5 bases, with 15 bases between the two germline ends. The CDR3 sequence: CASSASWEGYGYTF. In nucleotides, the CDR3 is TGTGCCAGCAGCGCCTCATGGGAGGGTTATGGCTACACCTTC.

This clone was observed a few times. The chain carries TRBV10-2 and TRBJ2-4, with 10 bases lining up with TRBD1. The junction had 2 bases not matched to a gene; V was cut back by 2 bases and J by 1 base. CDR3 size: 16 residues. Germline assignment: CDR1 WSHSY and CDR2 SAAADI. The chain's CDR3 is CASSERQGAAKNIQYF. In DNA, the CDR3 is TGCGCCAGCAGTGAGAGACAGGGGGCGGCCAAAAACATTCAGTACTTC.

J is TRBJ2-5 and V is TRBV5-1; 11 bases agree with TRBD2. The CDR3 runs 16 residues. Germline V gene sequence: CDR1 SGHRS, CDR2 YFSETQ. Trimming cost V 4 bases and J 1 base; bases outside gene matches: 6. CDR3 sequence reads: CASSRRLAGTQETQYF. For the CDR3, the DNA is TGCGCCAGCAGCCGGAGACTAGCGGGGACCCAAGAGACCCAGTACTTC.

This chain joins TRBV15 and TRBJ2-1; weak D call: TRBD1 (5 bases). V lost 1 base and J lost 3, with 13 bases in between. The CDR3 is 16 amino acids. Germline-derived CDR1 and CDR2 are LNHNV and YYDKDF (reference sequence). Here the CDR3 DNA reads TGTGCCACCAGCAGAGGGATAGGGGCAGTCTACAATGAGCAGTTCTTC. Its protein product is CATSRGIGAVYNEQFF.

The chain has TRBV7-2 and TRBJ2-1; D remains ambiguous. Germline-derived CDR1 and CDR2 are SGHTA and FQGNSA. The CDR3 has 13 amino acids. Trimming removed 1 base at V and 5 bases at J, with 6 bases between. The DNA for the CDR3 is TGTGCCAGCAGCTTAGGGCAGAACAATGAGCAGTTCTTC. This sequence encodes CASSLGQNNEQFF.